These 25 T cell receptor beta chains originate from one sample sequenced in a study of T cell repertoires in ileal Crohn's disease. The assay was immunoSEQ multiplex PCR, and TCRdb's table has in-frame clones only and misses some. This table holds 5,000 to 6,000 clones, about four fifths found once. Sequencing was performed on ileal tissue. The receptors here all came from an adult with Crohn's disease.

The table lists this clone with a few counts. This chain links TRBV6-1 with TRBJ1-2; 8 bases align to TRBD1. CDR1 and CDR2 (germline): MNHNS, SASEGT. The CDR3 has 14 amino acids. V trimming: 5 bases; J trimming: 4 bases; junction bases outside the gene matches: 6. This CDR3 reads CASSRIQGAYGYTF. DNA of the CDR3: TGTGCCAGCAGTAGAATCCAGGGGGCCTATGGCTACACCTTC.

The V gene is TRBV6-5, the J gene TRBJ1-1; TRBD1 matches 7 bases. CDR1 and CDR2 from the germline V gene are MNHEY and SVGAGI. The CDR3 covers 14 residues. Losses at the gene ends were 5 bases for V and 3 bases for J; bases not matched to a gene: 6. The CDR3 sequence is CASSRQGGYTEAFF. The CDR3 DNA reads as TGTGCCAGCAGTCGACAGGGTGGGTACACTGAAGCTTTCTTT.

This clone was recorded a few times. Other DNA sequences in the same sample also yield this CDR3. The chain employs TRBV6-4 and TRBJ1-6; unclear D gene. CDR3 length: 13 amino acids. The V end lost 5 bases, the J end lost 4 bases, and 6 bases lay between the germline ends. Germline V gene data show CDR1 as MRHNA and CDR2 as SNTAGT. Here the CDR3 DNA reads TGTGCCAGCAGTATGGAGTATAATTCACCCCTCCACTTT. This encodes CASSMEYNSPLHF.

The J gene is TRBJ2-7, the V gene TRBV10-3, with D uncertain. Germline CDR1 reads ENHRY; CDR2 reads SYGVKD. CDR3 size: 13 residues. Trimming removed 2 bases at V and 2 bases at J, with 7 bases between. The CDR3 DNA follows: TGTGCCATCAGTGAGCGGCAGGCCTACGAGCAGTACTTC. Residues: CAISERQAYEQYF.

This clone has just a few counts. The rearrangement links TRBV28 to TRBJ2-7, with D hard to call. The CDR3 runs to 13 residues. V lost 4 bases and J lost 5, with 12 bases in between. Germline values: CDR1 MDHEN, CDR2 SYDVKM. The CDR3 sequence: CASSSPPLDEQYF. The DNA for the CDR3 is TGTGCCAGCAGTTCCCCCCCCCTCGACGAGCAGTACTTC.

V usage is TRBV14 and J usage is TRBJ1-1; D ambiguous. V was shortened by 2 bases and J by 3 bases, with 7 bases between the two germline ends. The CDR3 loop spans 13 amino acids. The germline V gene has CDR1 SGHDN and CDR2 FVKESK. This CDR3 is CASSQIAHTEAFF. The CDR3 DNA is TGTGCCAGCAGCCAAATAGCCCACACTGAAGCTTTCTTT.

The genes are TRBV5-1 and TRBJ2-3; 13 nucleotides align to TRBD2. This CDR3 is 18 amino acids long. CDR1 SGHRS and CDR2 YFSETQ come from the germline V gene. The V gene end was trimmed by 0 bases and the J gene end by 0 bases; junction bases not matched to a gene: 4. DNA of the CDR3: TGCGCCAGCAGCTTGGGGACTAGCGGGAGCGGGAGCACAGATACGCAGTATTTT. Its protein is CASSLGTSGSGSTDTQYF.

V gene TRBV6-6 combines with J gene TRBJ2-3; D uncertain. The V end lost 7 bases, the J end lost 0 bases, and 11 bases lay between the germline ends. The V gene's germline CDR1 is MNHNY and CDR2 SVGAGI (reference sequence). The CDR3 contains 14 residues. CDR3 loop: CASTMTSSTDTQYF. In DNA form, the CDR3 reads TGTGCCAGCACCATGACAAGTAGCACAGATACGCAGTATTTT.

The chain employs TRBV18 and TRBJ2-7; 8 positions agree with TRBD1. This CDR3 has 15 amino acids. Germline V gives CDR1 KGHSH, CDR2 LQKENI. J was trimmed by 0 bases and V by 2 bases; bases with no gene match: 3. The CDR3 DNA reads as TGTGCCAGCTCACCAGGGACAGGAAGCTCCTACGAGCAGTACTTC. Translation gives CASSPGTGSSYEQYF.

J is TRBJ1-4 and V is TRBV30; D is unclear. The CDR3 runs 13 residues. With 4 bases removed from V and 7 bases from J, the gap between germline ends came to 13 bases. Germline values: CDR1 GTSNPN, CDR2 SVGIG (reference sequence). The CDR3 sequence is CAWTRVEGEKLFF. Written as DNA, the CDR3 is TGTGCCTGGACACGGGTAGAGGGTGAAAAACTGTTTTTT.

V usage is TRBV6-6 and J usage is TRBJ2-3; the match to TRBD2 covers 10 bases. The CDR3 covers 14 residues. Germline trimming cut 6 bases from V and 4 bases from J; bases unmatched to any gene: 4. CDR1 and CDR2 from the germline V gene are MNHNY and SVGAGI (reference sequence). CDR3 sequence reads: CASSLLAGSDTQYF. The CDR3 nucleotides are TGTGCCAGCAGCCTACTAGCGGGGTCAGATACGCAGTATTTT.

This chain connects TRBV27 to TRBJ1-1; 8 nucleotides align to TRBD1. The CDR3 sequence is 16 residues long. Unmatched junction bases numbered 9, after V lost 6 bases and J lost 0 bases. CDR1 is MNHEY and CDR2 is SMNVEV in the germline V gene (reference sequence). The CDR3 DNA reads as TGTGCCAGCAGCTGGATTCTACAGGGGGTGAACACTGAAGCTTTCTTT. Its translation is CASSWILQGVNTEAFF.

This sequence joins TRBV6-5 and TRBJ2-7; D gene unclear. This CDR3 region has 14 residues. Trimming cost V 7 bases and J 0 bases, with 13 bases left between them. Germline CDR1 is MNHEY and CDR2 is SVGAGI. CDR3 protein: CASKELTGSYEQYF. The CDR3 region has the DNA TGTGCCAGCAAAGAGTTGACTGGCTCCTACGAGCAGTACTTC.

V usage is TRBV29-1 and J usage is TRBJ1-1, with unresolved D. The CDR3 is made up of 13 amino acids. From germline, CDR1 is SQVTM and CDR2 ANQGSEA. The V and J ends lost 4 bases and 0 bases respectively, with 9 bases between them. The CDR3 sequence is CSVGKALNTEAFF. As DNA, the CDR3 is TGCAGCGTTGGTAAAGCCCTGAACACTGAAGCTTTCTTT.

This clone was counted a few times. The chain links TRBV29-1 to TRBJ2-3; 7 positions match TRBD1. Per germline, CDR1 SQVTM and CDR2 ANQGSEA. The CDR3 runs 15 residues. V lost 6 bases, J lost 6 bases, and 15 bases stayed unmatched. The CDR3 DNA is TGCAGCGTCCAGGGTTTTACAGGGGACGCCGATACGCAGTATTTT. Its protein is CSVQGFTGDADTQYF.

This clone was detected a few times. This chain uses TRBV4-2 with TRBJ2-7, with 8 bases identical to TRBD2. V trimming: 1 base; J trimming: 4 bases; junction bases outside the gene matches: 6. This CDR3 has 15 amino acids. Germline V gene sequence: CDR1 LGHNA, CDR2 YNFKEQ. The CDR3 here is CASSQVDGRGYEQYF. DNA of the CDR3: TGTGCCAGCAGCCAAGTGGACGGGAGGGGTTACGAGCAGTACTTC.

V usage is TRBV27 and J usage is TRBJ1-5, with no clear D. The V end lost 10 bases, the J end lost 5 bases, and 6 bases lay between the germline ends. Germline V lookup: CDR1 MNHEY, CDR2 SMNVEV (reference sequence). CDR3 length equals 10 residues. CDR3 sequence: CATPHQPQHF. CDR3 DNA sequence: TGTGCCACCCCTCATCAGCCCCAGCATTTT.

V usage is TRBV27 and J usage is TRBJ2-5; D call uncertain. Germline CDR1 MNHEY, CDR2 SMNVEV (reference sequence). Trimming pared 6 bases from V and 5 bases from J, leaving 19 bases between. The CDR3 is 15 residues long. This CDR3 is CASSAPGYSQETQYF. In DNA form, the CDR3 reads TGTGCCAGCAGCGCCCCTGGTTACAGCCAGGAGACCCAGTACTTC.

CDR3 sequence reads: CASSTSGRNTGELFF. As DNA, the CDR3 is TGTGCCAGCAGCACTAGCGGGAGGAACACCGGGGAGCTGTTTTTT. This chain links TRBV11-2 with TRBJ2-2, with 11 bases lining up with TRBD2. The V and J ends lost 5 bases and 1 base, in that order; junction bases with no gene match: 0. The CDR3 runs to 15 residues. Germline V CDR1 and CDR2: SGHAT, FQNNGV.

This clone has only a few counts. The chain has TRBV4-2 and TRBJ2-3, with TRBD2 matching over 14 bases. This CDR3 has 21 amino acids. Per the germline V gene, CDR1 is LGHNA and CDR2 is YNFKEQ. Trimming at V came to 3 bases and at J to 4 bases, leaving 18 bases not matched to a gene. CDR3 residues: CASSQGWAGTGLAGVPDTQYF. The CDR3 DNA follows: TGTGCCAGCAGCCAGGGGTGGGCCGGTACGGGACTAGCGGGAGTACCAGATACGCAGTATTTT.

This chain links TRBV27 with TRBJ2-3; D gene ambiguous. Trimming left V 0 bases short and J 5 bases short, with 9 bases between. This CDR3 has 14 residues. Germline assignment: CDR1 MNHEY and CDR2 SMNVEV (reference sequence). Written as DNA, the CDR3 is TGTGCCAGCAGTTTATCGACTGTTGTAGATACGCAGTATTTT. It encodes CASSLSTVVDTQYF.

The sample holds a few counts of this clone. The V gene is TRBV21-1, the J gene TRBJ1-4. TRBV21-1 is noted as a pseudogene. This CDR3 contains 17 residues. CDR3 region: CASSRLHGGGLNEKLFF. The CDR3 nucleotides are TGTGCCAGCAGCCGTCTACATGGCGGGGGCCTTAATGAAAAACTGTTTTTT.

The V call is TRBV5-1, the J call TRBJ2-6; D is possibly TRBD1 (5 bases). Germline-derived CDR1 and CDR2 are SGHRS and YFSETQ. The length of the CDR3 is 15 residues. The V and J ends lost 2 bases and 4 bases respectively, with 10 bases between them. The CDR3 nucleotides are TGCGCCAGCAGCTTCATTCAGGGCGGGGCCAACGTCCTGACTTTC. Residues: CASSFIQGGANVLTF.

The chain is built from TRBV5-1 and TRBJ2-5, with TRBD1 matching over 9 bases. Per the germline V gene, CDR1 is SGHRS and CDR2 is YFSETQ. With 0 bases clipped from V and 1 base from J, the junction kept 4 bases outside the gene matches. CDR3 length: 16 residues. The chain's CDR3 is CASSLESGQGQETQYF. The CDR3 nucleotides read TGCGCCAGCAGCTTGGAGTCGGGACAGGGCCAAGAGACCCAGTACTTC.

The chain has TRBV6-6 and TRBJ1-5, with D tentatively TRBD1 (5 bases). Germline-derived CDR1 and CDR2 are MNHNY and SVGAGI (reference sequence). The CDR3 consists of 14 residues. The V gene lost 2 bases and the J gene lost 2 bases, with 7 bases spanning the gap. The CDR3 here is CASSYGAGNQPQHF. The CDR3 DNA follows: TGTGCCAGCAGTTACGGGGCAGGCAATCAGCCCCAGCATTTT.